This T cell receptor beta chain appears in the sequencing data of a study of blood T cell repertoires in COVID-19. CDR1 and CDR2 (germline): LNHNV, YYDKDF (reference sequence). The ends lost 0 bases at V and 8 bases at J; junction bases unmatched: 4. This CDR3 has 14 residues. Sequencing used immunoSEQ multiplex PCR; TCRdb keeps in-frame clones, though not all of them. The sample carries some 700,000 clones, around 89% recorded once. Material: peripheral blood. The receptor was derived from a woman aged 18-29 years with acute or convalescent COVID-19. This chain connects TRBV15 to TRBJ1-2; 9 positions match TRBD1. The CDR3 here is CATSRETGGWGYTF. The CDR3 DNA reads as TGTGCCACCAGCAGAGAAACAGGGGGCTGGGGCTACACCTTC.